A selection of T cell receptor beta chains follows, all from one sample in a study of cytomegalovirus exposure and HLA in healthy donors. Using immunoSEQ multiplex PCR, the repertoire was profiled, and TCRdb retains in-frame clones only, with some absent. The table lists more than 150,000 clones, roughly 82% of them singletons. Sequencing was carried out using PBMCs. The source is a woman in her forties or fifties in good health and CMV-seropositive. The CDR3 runs from the conserved cysteine through the conserved F or W. The D gene is left open where the match is weak. Some rows have no size entry. The others give once, few or many, or a class for an expanded clone.

TRBV4-1	TRBJ2-2	-	TRBD2	CASSQGPLAGADTGELFF	TGCGCCAGCAGCCAAGGCCCACTAGCGGGGGCCGATACCGGGGAGCTGTTTTTT
TRBV5-6	TRBJ2-7	many	-	CASSLSGTYEQYF	TGTGCCAGCAGCTTGTCAGGCACCTACGAGCAGTACTTC
TRBV6-1	TRBJ2-1	-	-	CASLWPTNNEQFF	TGTGCCAGCCTCTGGCCTACTAACAATGAGCAGTTCTTC
TRBV4-3	TRBJ1-5	-	TRBD1	CASSQDTTGGLQPQHF	TGCGCCAGCAGCCAAGATACGACAGGGGGTCTTCAGCCCCAGCATTTT
TRBV7-4	TRBJ2-7	-	TRBD2	CASSPLAGGGYEQYF	TGTGCCAGCAGCCCATTAGCGGGGGGGGGCTACGAGCAGTACTTC
TRBV7-9	TRBJ2-5	once	-	CASSLFGGVEETQYF	TGTGCCAGCAGCCTTTTCGGGGGAGTAGAAGAGACCCAGTACTTC
TRBV7-2	TRBJ1-1	-	-	CASSYRGGTNTEAFF	TGTGCCAGCAGCTACCGGGGGGGGACGAACACTGAAGCTTTCTTT
TRBV4-1	TRBJ1-4	-	-	CASSQVGGRTNEKLFF	TGCGCCAGCAGCCAAGTAGGGGGTAGAACTAATGAAAAACTGTTTTTT
TRBV18	TRBJ2-1	-	-	CASSPFGGGASSEQFF	TGTGCCAGCTCACCATTCGGAGGCGGGGCCTCCAGTGAGCAGTTCTTC
TRBV7-8	TRBJ2-7	-	-	CASSLRVTYEQYF	TGTGCCAGCAGCTTACGGGTGACCTACGAGCAGTACTTC
TRBV10-1	TRBJ2-5	-	TRBD1	CASSESHPPGTAKETQYF	TGCGCCAGCAGTGAGTCGCACCCTCCCGGGACAGCTAAAGAGACCCAGTACTTC
TRBV28	TRBJ2-1	-	-	CASRSYTDEQFF	TGTGCCAGCAGGTCGTATACGGATGAGCAGTTCTTC
TRBV21-1	TRBJ2-7	few	-	CASSKVKRGRYEQYF	TGTGCCAGCAGCAAAGTAAAGCGGGGCCGCTACGAGCAGTACTTC
TRBV5-4	TRBJ2-7	once	TRBD1	CASSLGETGGYEQYF	TGTGCCAGCAGCTTGGGGGAGACAGGGGGCTACGAGCAGTACTTC
TRBV5-1	TRBJ1-2	few	-	CASSLGGDYGYTF	TGCGCCAGCAGCTTGGGGGGGGACTATGGCTACACCTTC
TRBV4-3	TRBJ2-3	few	TRBD2	CASSQDIAGAFQNTQYF	TGCGCCAGCAGCCAAGACATAGCGGGGGCCTTTCAAAATACGCAGTATTTT
TRBV30	TRBJ2-2	-	-	CACQRGANTGELFF	TGTGCCTGTCAACGGGGGGCAAACACCGGGGAGCTGTTTTTT
TRBV10-3	TRBJ1-4	-	-	CATQDQQGTNEKLFF	TGTGCCACCCAGGACCAACAGGGAACTAATGAAAAACTGTTTTTT
TRBV7-2	TRBJ2-1	-	TRBD2	CASSLEQRGGTEQFF	TGTGCCAGCAGCTTAGAGCAGCGGGGGGGCACTGAGCAGTTCTTC
TRBV11-2	TRBJ1-1	once	-	CASSLDGHRNTEAFF	TGTGCCAGCAGCTTAGATGGGCATAGGAACACTGAAGCTTTCTTT
TRBV11-3	TRBJ2-3	-	TRBD2	CASSLSVQGGGEDTQYF	TGTGCCAGCAGCTTATCTGTTCAGGGCGGGGGGGAAGATACGCAGTATTTT
TRBV10-1	TRBJ1-2	-	TRBD1	CASSDYGQGPNYGYTF	TGCGCCAGCAGTGATTACGGACAGGGCCCGAACTATGGCTACACCTTC
TRBV4-1	TRBJ1-3	few	-	CASSQQQMRDSGNTIYF	TGCGCCAGCAGCCAACAGCAAATGAGGGACTCTGGAAACACCATATATTTT
TRBV15	TRBJ1-2	-	-	CATSRESPVYGYTF	TGTGCCACCAGCAGAGAAAGCCCTGTTTATGGCTACACCTTC
TRBV30	TRBJ2-3	-	TRBD2	CAWSVGLAQDTQYF	TGTGCCTGGAGTGTGGGACTAGCCCAAGATACGCAGTATTTT
TRBV5-1	TRBJ2-5	-	TRBD2	CASSPPLAGGLETQYF	TGCGCCAGCAGCCCGCCACTAGCGGGTGGGCTTGAGACCCAGTACTTC
TRBV4-2	TRBJ1-2	few	-	CASSQAQGQIGYGYTF	TGTGCCAGCAGCCAAGCCCAGGGCCAAATAGGGTATGGCTACACCTTC